The 6 T cell receptor beta chains below come from one sample, sequenced in a study of neoadjuvant anti-PD-1 for oral cavity cancer. Assay used: immunoSEQ multiplex PCR; TCRdb lists only in-frame clones, some missing. The table includes approximately 13,000 clones, 60% to 70% detected once. The sequenced sample was PBMCs, obtained before nivolumab (anti-PD-1) treatment. Receptor source: a person aged 35-79 years with oral cavity squamous cell carcinoma.

This clone was observed a single time. The rearrangement uses TRBV18 and TRBJ1-1; weak D call: TRBD1 (5 bases). V lost 1 base, J lost 4 bases, and 10 bases lay in between. The CDR3 runs 14 residues. The germline gives CDR1 KGHSH, CDR2 LQKENI. CDR3 DNA: TGTGCCAGCTCACCACAGGGGCCGGGCACTGAAGCTTTCTTT. Protein product: CASSPQGPGTEAFF.

The J gene is TRBJ2-7, the V gene TRBV18; 12 nucleotides align to TRBD2. There are 15 residues in the CDR3. The junction had 4 bases not matched to a gene; V was cut back by 1 base and J by 6 bases. Germline assignment: CDR1 KGHSH and CDR2 LQKENI. In nucleotides, the CDR3 is TGTGCCAGCTCACCACAGGTGACTAGCGGGAGCGAGCAGTACTTC. This codes for CASSPQVTSGSEQYF.

This chain connects TRBV7-2 to TRBJ1-6; the D gene is possibly TRBD1 (5 bases). Germline assignment: CDR1 SGHTA and CDR2 FQGNSA. The CDR3 runs 17 residues. V shed 1 base and J shed 10 bases, with 20 bases lying between them. The CDR3 here is CASSLVSAGSRGSPLHF. In DNA form, the CDR3 reads TGTGCCAGCAGCTTAGTGTCGGCAGGGAGCCGGGGGTCACCCCTCCACTTT.

This clone showed up just once. The chain uses TRBV7-7 and TRBJ2-1, with 7 bases fitting TRBD2. Per germline, CDR1 SSHAT and CDR2 FNYEAQ (reference sequence). The junction had 11 bases not matched to a gene; V was cut back by 10 bases and J by 5 bases. This CDR3 contains 14 residues. DNA for the CDR3: TGTGCCACGACTCCGGGACTACACGACAATGAGCAGTTCTTC. Its protein product is CATTPGLHDNEQFF.

This clone was seen just once. The chain couples TRBV2 to TRBJ1-6; D is possibly TRBD1 (6 bases). Germline assignment: CDR1 SNHLY and CDR2 FYNNEI. Trimming took off 7 bases at V and 5 bases at J, with 15 bases between the two ends. The CDR3 covers 15 residues. DNA for the CDR3: TGTGCCAGCATGGGTTCGGGACAAAATAATTCACCCCTCCACTTT. This gives the protein CASMGSGQNNSPLHF.

The rearrangement joins TRBV14 to TRBJ1-1; D gene unclear. The V gene lost 0 bases and the J gene lost 3 bases, with 11 bases spanning the gap. The CDR3 is made up of 15 amino acids. Germline assignment: CDR1 SGHDN and CDR2 FVKESK. The CDR3 DNA is TGTGCCAGCAGCCAAGAATTAAGAGGGCACACTGAAGCTTTCTTT. Translation gives CASSQELRGHTEAFF.